A selection of T cell receptor beta chains follows, all from one sample in a study of blood T cell repertoires in COVID-19. The method was immunoSEQ multiplex PCR; TCRdb's version includes in-frame clones alone and lacks a portion of them. The sample contains around 110,000 clones, 70% to 90% of which appear only once. Material for sequencing was peripheral blood. These receptor sequences come from a middle-aged man with acute or convalescent COVID-19. CDR3s include the opening cysteine and the closing phenylalanine or tryptophan. D genes are given only for firm matches. Expanded clones get a size class; other rows say once, few or many, or leave the size out.

NA	TRBV7-3	NA	TRBJ2-1	CASSPQPAVYNEQFF	TGTGCCAGCAGCCCCCAGCCCGCGGTATACAATGAGCAGTTCTTC
NA	TRBV27	NA	TRBJ2-1	CASSLGLLNEQFF	TGTGCCAGCAGTTTGGGACTCCTCAATGAGCAGTTCTTC
TRBD2	TRBV19	NA	TRBJ2-1	CASSIILAGGYNEQFF	TGTGCCAGTAGTATAATACTAGCGGGAGGGTACAATGAGCAGTTCTTC
NA	TRBV3-1/TRBV3-2	NA	TRBJ2-1	CASSQDPARRDEQFF	TGTGCCAGCAGCCAAGATCCGGCGCGTCGGGATGAGCAGTTCTTC
TRBD1	TRBV7-2	NA	TRBJ1-3	CASSLNTGGGNTIYF	TGTGCCAGCAGCTTAAACACAGGGGGAGGAAACACCATATATTTT
TRBD2	TRBV15	NA	TRBJ2-1	CATSRGWAGVSNEQFF	TGTGCCACCAGCAGAGGGTGGGCGGGAGTGTCCAATGAGCAGTTCTTC
TRBD1	TRBV10-3	NA	TRBJ1-1	CAIRAGQGNTEAFF	TGTGCCATCAGGGCTGGACAGGGGAACACTGAAGCTTTCTTT
NA	TRBV18	NA	TRBJ1-2	CASSPATGGYGYTF	TGTGCCAGCTCACCAGCGACAGGAGGCTATGGCTACACCTTC
NA	TRBV7-8	NA	TRBJ2-3	CASSPPRGLADTQYF	TGTGCCAGCAGCCCCCCCCGGGGGTTGGCAGATACGCAGTATTTT
TRBD2	TRBV5-4	few	TRBJ2-7	CASSPGTSGRTSYEQYF	TGTGCCAGCAGCCCCGGGACTAGCGGGAGGACTTCCTACGAGCAGTACTTC
NA	TRBV27	few	TRBJ2-1	CASSWSDSVEEQFF	TGTGCCAGCAGTTGGTCGGACTCAGTGGAGGAGCAGTTCTTC
TRBD1	TRBV2	NA	TRBJ1-1	CASTRQGRGTEAFF	TGTGCCAGCACCCGACAGGGGAGGGGGACTGAAGCTTTCTTT
NA	TRBV28	NA	TRBJ2-1	CASSLWRMDNEQFF	TGTGCCAGCAGTCTGTGGAGGATGGACAATGAGCAGTTCTTC
NA	TRBV12-3/TRBV12-4	NA	TRBJ2-1	CATDRGTVEQFF	TGTGCCACCGACCGGGGAACCGTTGAGCAGTTCTTC
NA	TRBV19	NA	TRBJ2-7	CASTSGRPSDSEQYF	NA
TRBD1	TRBV2	NA	TRBJ2-7	CASSPWTGGLGEQYF	TGTGCCAGCAGCCCATGGACAGGGGGCTTGGGAGAGCAGTACTTC
NA	TRBV6-5	NA	TRBJ2-5	CASTLPGVLQETQYF	TGTGCCAGCACTCTCCCAGGGGTTCTCCAAGAGACCCAGTACTTC
TRBD1	TRBV11-2	NA	TRBJ2-7	CASSFGTGTYEQYF	TGTGCCAGCAGCTTCGGGACAGGTACCTACGAGCAGTACTTC
NA	TRBV4-3	NA	TRBJ1-5	CASSQDGRGDQPQHF	TGCGCCAGCAGCCAAGATGGTCGGGGGGATCAGCCCCAGCATTTT
TRBD1	TRBV28	NA	TRBJ2-3	CASRAGTGFPDTQYF	TGTGCCAGCAGGGCCGGGACAGGGTTTCCAGATACGCAGTATTTT
NA	TRBV30	NA	TRBJ2-5	CARGEGRGQETQYF	TGTGCCCGCGGGGAGGGCAGGGGGCAGGAGACCCAGTACTTC
TRBD2	TRBV19	NA	TRBJ2-2	CASRLTGGEITGELFF	TGTGCCAGTAGACTCACGGGGGGTGAAATCACCGGGGAGCTGTTTTTT
TRBD1	TRBV19	NA	TRBJ1-3	CASSTWTGSGNTIYF	TGTGCCAGTAGTACGTGGACAGGCTCTGGAAACACCATATATTTT
NA	TRBV5-1	once	TRBJ1-6	CASSLESNSYNSPLHF	TGCGCCAGCAGCTTGGAATCCAACTCCTATAATTCACCCCTCCACTTT
TRBD2	TRBV19	NA	TRBJ2-1	CASSISGGGFYNEQFF	TGTGCCAGTAGTATATCAGGCGGGGGATTCTACAATGAGCAGTTCTTC
TRBD1	TRBV19	NA	TRBJ1-5	CASSTTGVNVPQHF	TGTGCCAGTAGTACTACAGGGGTTAACGTTCCCCAGCATTTT
TRBD1	TRBV28	NA	TRBJ2-5	CASRTGGTGGTQYF	TGTGCCAGCAGAACAGGGGGGACAGGGGGGACCCAGTACTTC
TRBD1	TRBV27	NA	TRBJ1-1	CASSTGGGNTEAFF	TGTGCCAGCTCCACAGGGGGGGGGAACACTGAAGCTTTCTTT
NA	TRBV21-1	NA	TRBJ2-5	CASSKADLAGEKETQYF	TGTGCCAGCAGCAAAGCGGACCTAGCGGGGGAAAAAGAGACCCAGTACTTC
TRBD1	TRBV7-2	once	TRBJ1-2	CASSLYTGGSYGYTF	TGTGCCAGCAGCTTATATACAGGGGGAAGCTATGGCTACACCTTC
NA	TRBV7-9	NA	TRBJ2-5	CASSLGRGRGETQYF	TGTGCCAGCAGCTTAGGAAGGGGCCGAGGAGAGACCCAGTACTTC
TRBD1	TRBV18	NA	TRBJ2-5	CASSPAGGFQYF	TGTGCCAGCTCACCGGCAGGGGGCTTCCAGTACTTC
NA	TRBV6-1	NA	TRBJ1-1	CASSVVSGYWHAMNTEAFF	TGTGCCAGCAGTGTTGTTTCGGGGTATTGGCACGCAATGAACACTGAAGCTTTCTTT
TRBD2	TRBV28	NA	TRBJ2-5	CASSTSGRGETQYF	TGTGCCAGCAGTACTAGCGGGAGAGGAGAGACCCAGTACTTC
TRBD1	TRBV18	once	TRBJ1-2	CASSPSQTGSNYGYTF	TGTGCCAGCTCACCCTCGCAGACAGGGTCAAACTATGGCTACACCTTC
NA	TRBV18	NA	TRBJ1-6	CASSPVGDSPLHF	TGTGCCAGCTCACCAGTCGGTGATTCACCCCTCCACTTT
TRBD1	TRBV4-3	NA	TRBJ1-3	CASSQQQGSLGNTIYF	TGCGCCAGCAGCCAACAACAGGGGTCCCTTGGAAACACCATATATTTT
NA	TRBV7-2	NA	TRBJ1-4	CASSFKGGFGEKLFF	TGTGCCAGCAGCTTTAAGGGGGGGTTTGGCGAAAAACTGTTTTTT
NA	TRBV13	NA	TRBJ2-1	CASSPSDSFSSYNEQFF	TGTGCCAGCAGCCCTAGCGACTCCTTTAGCTCCTACAATGAGCAGTTCTTC
NA	TRBV4-2	NA	TRBJ2-2	CASSQDLNTGELFF	TGTGCCAGCAGCCAAGATCTAAACACCGGGGAGCTGTTTTTT
TRBD1	TRBV19	NA	TRBJ1-1	CASSKPRAGQGGPEAFF	TGTGCCAGTAGTAAACCGCGGGCGGGACAGGGCGGCCCTGAAGCTTTCTTT
TRBD2	TRBV11-2	NA	TRBJ2-3	CASSPGLAGGRSTDTQYF	TGTGCCAGCAGTCCGGGACTAGCGGGGGGTAGGAGCACAGATACGCAGTATTTT
NA	TRBV24-1	NA	TRBJ2-5	CATSDFRRETQYF	TGTGCCACCAGTGATTTCCGGCGGGAGACCCAGTACTTC
NA	TRBV15	NA	TRBJ1-6	CATSRDRGSPLHF	TGTGCCACCAGCAGAGATCGGGGTTCACCCCTCCACTTT
NA	TRBV11-2	NA	TRBJ1-1	CASSSRQDTEAFF	TGTGCCAGCAGCTCTAGACAGGACACTGAAGCTTTCTTT
NA	TRBV27	NA	TRBJ2-2	CASSWIWRGGGELFF	TGTGCCAGCAGTTGGATCTGGAGGGGGGGTGGGGAGCTGTTTTTT
NA	TRBV25-1	NA	TRBJ1-1	CASSPSSGRMNTEAFF	TGTGCCAGCAGCCCCTCCAGTGGGAGGATGAACACTGAAGCTTTCTTT
NA	TRBV28	NA	TRBJ2-7	CASSLLPSSGVPYEQYF	TGTGCCAGCAGTTTGCTCCCTTCTTCGGGAGTTCCCTACGAGCAGTACTTC
NA	TRBV7-2	NA	TRBJ1-1	CASTAMLQSNTEAFF	TGTGCCAGCACCGCCATGTTGCAGTCGAACACTGAAGCTTTCTTT
NA	TRBV11-2	NA	TRBJ2-6	CASSISGANVLTF	TGTGCCAGCAGCATATCTGGGGCCAACGTCCTGACTTTC
TRBD1	TRBV11-2	NA	TRBJ1-2	CASRKDRGGDYGYTF	TGTGCCAGCAGGAAAGACAGGGGAGGAGACTATGGCTACACCTTC
NA	TRBV5-1	NA	TRBJ2-5	CASSLAAGEKTQYF	TGCGCCAGCAGCTTGGCCGCAGGGGAAAAGACCCAGTACTTC
NA	TRBV10-3	NA	TRBJ2-3	CAISLTSADTQYF	TGTGCCATCAGCCTCACTAGTGCAGATACGCAGTATTTT
NA	TRBV6-5	NA	TRBJ1-1	CASSPRQSFSTEAFF	TGTGCCAGCAGTCCTCGACAGTCTTTTAGCACTGAAGCTTTCTTT
NA	TRBV3-1/TRBV3-2	NA	TRBJ2-2	CASRTGLNTGELFF	TGTGCCAGCAGAACAGGATTGAACACCGGGGAGCTGTTTTTT